A single sample is the source of the 22 T cell receptor beta chains below, sequenced in a study of regulatory T cells in long-lasting Graves disease. Time point of the sample: newly diagnosed GD, antithyroid drugs for less than 3 months. The TCR library used RNA extracted from PBMCs. Library construction for TCR beta used iRepertoire HTBI primers and Arm-PCR of CDR3 regions. TCRdb recomputed calls from the multiplex PCR reads with MiXCR, one row per CDR3 protein. The sample lists about 370,000 distinct CDR3 sequences, less than 20% occurring once. The material sequenced was peripheral blood mononuclear cells (PBMCs), taken at new diagnosis, from a patient treated with antithyroid drugs. The receptors here all came from a female donor with Graves disease.

This clonotype was detected many times. The chain links TRBV30 to TRBJ1-2; possibly TRBD1 for D (6 bases). Trimming took off 0 bases at V and 8 bases at J, with 13 bases between the two ends. Germline CDR1 GTSNPN, CDR2 SVGIG (reference sequence). This CDR3 is 13 amino acids long. The chain's CDR3 is CAWSVRGTSGYTF. CDR3 sequence (DNA): TGTGCCTGGAGTGTACGCGGGACATCAGGCTACACCTTC.

CDR3 loop: CASNSGDGTREQYF. The CDR3 DNA sequence: TGTGCCAGCAACTCAGGGGACGGTACGAGGGAGCAGTACTTC. The V call is TRBV12-3 or TRBV12-4, the J call TRBJ2-7, with D possibly matching TRBD1 (6 bases). The CDR3 loop spans 14 amino acids. V gave up 7 bases and J gave up 7 bases, with 20 bases separating them.

Turning to this clonotype: A much bigger clone sits one base away, suggesting this may be a read error. The chain employs TRBV30 and TRBJ1-1, with D perhaps TRBD1 (6 bases). Germline loops: CDR1 GTSNPN, CDR2 SVGIG (reference sequence). The CDR3 is 15 amino acids. Between the trimmed V and J ends, which lost 4 bases and 0 bases, there was a span of 15 bases. CDR3 loop: CAWTKTGSMNTEAFF. Here the CDR3 DNA reads TGTGCCTGGACTAAGACAGGATCAATGAACACTGAAGCTTTCTTT.

In its sample, this clonotype was seen a few times. The chain recombines TRBV4-1 with TRBJ2-3; either TRBD1 or TRBD2 may fit D (6 bases each). The ends were cut back, 0 bases at V and 0 bases at J, with 13 bases in the middle. Per the germline V gene, CDR1 is MGHRA and CDR2 is YSYEKL. CDR3 length equals 17 residues. This chain's CDR3 is CASSQDGGGRSTDTQYF. The CDR3 region has the DNA TGCGCCAGCAGCCAAGATGGAGGGGGACGAAGCACAGATACGCAGTATTTT.

This clonotype was detected ten times or more. This chain connects TRBV10-3 to TRBJ2-3; 9 bases align to TRBD1. The trim removed 7 bases at V and 4 bases at J, leaving 12 bases unmatched. Germline V CDR1 and CDR2: ENHRY, SYGVKD. The CDR3 runs 16 residues. CDR3 sequence reads: CAITRGRGQGADTQYF. In nucleotides, the CDR3 is TGTGCCATCACTAGGGGTAGGGGACAGGGAGCAGATACGCAGTATTTT.

This clonotype was detected ten times or more. The chain links TRBV28 to TRBJ1-6, with 8 bases identical to TRBD1. The CDR3 runs to 16 residues. The ends lost 3 bases at V and 1 base at J; junction bases unmatched: 2. Germline V gene lookup returns CDR1 MDHEN and CDR2 SYDVKM. The CDR3 DNA follows: TGTGCCAGCAGTTTTACAGGGGGATCCTATAATTCACCCCTCCACTTT. It encodes CASSFTGGSYNSPLHF.

J is TRBJ2-1 and V is TRBV5-1, with 8 bases fitting TRBD2. The CDR3 contains 15 residues. Trimming cost V 4 bases and J 3 bases; bases outside gene matches: 6. Germline loops: CDR1 SGHRS, CDR2 YFSETQ. CDR3 nucleotides: TGCGCCAGCAGCCCACGGACTAGCTACTACAATGAGCAGTTCTTC. Translation: CASSPRTSYYNEQFF.

This clonotype has a count of ten or more. The chain joins TRBV20-1 to TRBJ2-5; 9 bases align to TRBD2. The germline V gene encodes CDR1 DFQATT and CDR2 SNEGSKA (reference sequence). The CDR3 has 14 amino acids. The trim removed 3 bases at V and 5 bases at J, leaving 7 bases unmatched. For the CDR3, the DNA is TGCAGTGCTAGGCGGGAGGGGGTTGGGGAGACCCAGTACTTC. It yields the protein CSARREGVGETQYF.

This clonotype was counted ten times or more. V and J are TRBV11-2 and TRBJ2-1; 9 positions agree with TRBD2. V lost 2 bases to trimming and J lost 5 bases; unmatched junction nucleotides: 22. The CDR3 totals 21 residues. Germline lookup yields CDR1 SGHAT and CDR2 FQNNGV. The CDR3, as DNA: TGTGCCAGCAGCTTATCGATCGGGCGGGGGGGAAAACTACAACCTAACAATGAGCAGTTCTTC. It yields the protein CASSLSIGRGGKLQPNNEQFF.

In its sample, this clonotype was seen many times. The chain recombines TRBV20-1 with TRBJ2-5; D is perhaps TRBD1 (5 bases). The germline gives CDR1 DFQATT, CDR2 SNEGSKA (reference sequence). V lost 7 bases, J lost 3 bases, and 12 bases lay in between. This CDR3 contains 12 residues. The chain's CDR3 is CSGVDREETQYF. The CDR3 DNA follows: TGCAGTGGGGTTGACAGAGAAGAGACCCAGTACTTC.

V is TRBV14 and J is TRBJ2-7; a possible D gene is TRBD2 (5 bases). Trimming removed 4 bases from V and 13 bases from J, with 11 bases in between. Germline V gene data show CDR1 as SGHDN and CDR2 as FVKESK. CDR3 length: 10 residues. Here the CDR3 reads CASSRPEGYF. The CDR3 nucleotides are TGTGCCAGCAGCCGACCCGAGGGCTACTTC.

Of note for this clonotype: It may be a read error: a sequence one base away is much more abundant. The V and J genes are TRBV4-1 and TRBJ1-1; tentative D call: TRBD1 (6 bases). The length of the CDR3 is 12 residues. CDR1 and CDR2 (germline): MGHRA, YSYEKL. CDR3 amino acids: CASRQGRDKAFF. As DNA, the CDR3 is TGCGCCAGCAGGCAAGGCCGGGACAAAGCTTTCTTT.

This clonotype occurred many times. The CDR3 DNA sequence: TGTGCCAGCAGTTTTCATAGGGGGACTCAAGAGACCCAGTACTTC. Encoded protein: CASSFHRGTQETQYF. The chain couples TRBV28 to TRBJ2-5; D may correspond to TRBD1 or TRBD2 (6 bases each). CDR1 is MDHEN, CDR2 SYDVKM, per germline. The CDR3 has 15 amino acids. V was cut by 3 bases and J by 2 bases, with 13 bases left in between. Complete variable domain (other parts from reference TRBV28 and TRBJ2-5): DVKVTQSSRYLVKRTGEKVFLECVQDMDHENMFWYRQDPGLGLRLIYFSYDVKMKEKGDIPEGYSVSREKKERFSLILESASTNQTSMYLCASSFHRGTQETQYFGPGTRLLVL.

This clonotype has ten or more counts. The chain joins TRBV28 to TRBJ2-7; 9 bases are a match to TRBD1. J gave up 7 bases and V 3 bases, and 4 bases lay outside the gene matches. The CDR3 runs to 13 residues. Germline V gives CDR1 MDHEN, CDR2 SYDVKM. The CDR3 DNA reads TGTGCCAGCAGTTTCCGACAGGGGGATGAGCAGTACTTC. It yields the protein CASSFRQGDEQYF.

This clonotype was picked up a small number of times. The CDR3 reads CAWGGSRTSGNTGELFF. In DNA form, the CDR3 reads TGTGCCTGGGGGGGATCGAGGACTAGCGGGAACACCGGGGAGCTGTTTTTT. The genes are TRBV30 and TRBJ2-2; 10 nucleotides line up with TRBD2. The junction had 10 bases not matched to a gene; V was cut back by 5 bases and J by 1 base. The length of the CDR3 is 17 residues. CDR1 and CDR2 (germline): GTSNPN, SVGIG (reference sequence).

This clonotype was counted between two and nine times. The chain is built from TRBV10-2 and TRBJ1-5, with unresolved D. The ends were cut back, 2 bases at V and 7 bases at J, with 12 bases in the middle. The V gene's germline CDR1 is WSHSY and CDR2 SAAADI. The CDR3 has 14 residues. DNA of the CDR3: TGCGCCAGCAGTGAGCTGGATCGGGGACAGCCCCAGCATTTT. Protein product: CASSELDRGQPQHF.

This clonotype was found many times. V is TRBV12-3 or TRBV12-4 and J is TRBJ1-5; D unclear. V was cut by 7 bases and J by 0 bases, with 31 bases left in between. The CDR3 sequence is 21 residues long. The CDR3: CASNLSGHKTDGIYSNQPQHF. Written as DNA, the CDR3 is TGTGCCAGCAACCTCTCGGGCCACAAGACCGACGGAATTTATAGCAATCAGCCCCAGCATTTT.

Many counts were recorded for this clonotype. The chain recombines TRBV30 with TRBJ2-1, with D hard to call. The V and J ends lost 1 base and 13 bases respectively, with 8 bases between them. Germline-derived CDR1 and CDR2 are GTSNPN and SVGIG (reference sequence). The CDR3 contains 10 residues. The CDR3 nucleotides are TGTGCCTGGAGTGGCAAGGACCAGTTCTTC. Protein product: CAWSGKDQFF. Full variable domain (remainder filled in from reference TRBV30 and TRBJ2-1): SQTIHQWPATLVQPVGSPLSLECTVEGTSNPNLYWYRQAAGRGLQLLFYSVGIGQISSEVPQNLSASRPQDRQFILSSKKLLLSDSGFYLCAWSGKDQFFGPGTRLTVL.

This clonotype showed up many times. The J gene is TRBJ1-1, the V gene TRBV10-3; D is ambiguous. V was shortened by 6 bases and J by 1 base, with 6 bases between the two germline ends. Germline CDR1 is ENHRY and CDR2 is SYGVKD. The CDR3 is 12 amino acids. The CDR3 nucleotides are TGTGCCATCAGCCGAGAGAACACTGAAGCTTTCTTT. It yields the protein CAISRENTEAFF.

This chain joins TRBV5-6 and TRBJ2-2, with D unresolved. This CDR3 region has 16 residues. V was cut by 4 bases and J by 4 bases, with 17 bases left in between. Per the germline V gene, CDR1 is SGHDT and CDR2 is YYEEEE. This CDR3 is CASSPADIPITGELFF. DNA of the CDR3: TGTGCCAGCAGCCCAGCCGACATACCCATCACCGGGGAGCTGTTTTTT. Combining the CDR3 with reference TRBV5-6 and TRBJ2-2 gives the whole variable domain DAGVTQSPTHLIKTRGQQVTLRCSPKSGHDTVSWYQQALGQGPQFIFQYYEEEERQRGNFPDRFSGHQFPNYSSELNVNALLLGDSALYLCASSPADIPITGELFFGEGSRLTVL.

This clonotype was observed at least ten times. The rearrangement joins TRBV7-2 to TRBJ1-5; TRBD1 is a possible D gene (6 bases). The CDR3 contains 14 residues. Trimming took 4 bases from V and 4 from J, leaving 11 bases between them. Germline CDR1 SGHTA, CDR2 FQGNSA. CDR3 loop: CASSSWTVNQPQHF. CDR3 DNA sequence: TGTGCCAGCAGCTCCTGGACAGTGAATCAGCCCCAGCATTTT.

This chain connects TRBV28 to TRBJ2-5, with TRBD1 as a possible D gene (6 bases). Trimming pared 4 bases from V and 9 bases from J, leaving 18 bases between. There are 14 residues in the CDR3. CDR1 and CDR2 from the germline V gene are MDHEN and SYDVKM. CDR3 sequence reads: CASSSPGQGPPQYF. The DNA for the CDR3 is TGTGCCAGCAGTTCGCCGGGACAAGGCCCCCCCCAGTACTTC. Full variable domain (outside the CDR3, taken from reference TRBV28 and TRBJ2-5): DVKVTQSSRYLVKRTGEKVFLECVQDMDHENMFWYRQDPGLGLRLIYFSYDVKMKEKGDIPEGYSVSREKKERFSLILESASTNQTSMYLCASSSPGQGPPQYFGPGTRLLVL.